This TCR beta chain emerged from a study of blood T cell repertoires in COVID-19. Study-wide background: COVID-19 samples, acute and convalescent, were from the United States, Italy and Spain.

CDR1 is KGHSH, CDR2 LQKENI, per germline. V was pared by 2 bases and J by 8 bases, with 12 bases between. This CDR3 contains 13 residues. Libraries were prepared by immunoSEQ multiplex PCR; TCRdb keeps only in-frame clonotypes and omits some of them. The sample consists of about 350,000 clones, about nine tenths of them appearing once. Patients from Seattle were sampled longitudinally, starting during active infection. The receptor comes from a woman in her seventies with COVID-19, enrolled during active disease. V and J are TRBV18 and TRBJ1-2; D is unresolved. Material: peripheral blood. CDR3 nucleotide sequence: TGTGCCAGCTCACCATGGGAGCCCGTCGGCTACACCTTC. This translates into CASSPWEPVGYTF.